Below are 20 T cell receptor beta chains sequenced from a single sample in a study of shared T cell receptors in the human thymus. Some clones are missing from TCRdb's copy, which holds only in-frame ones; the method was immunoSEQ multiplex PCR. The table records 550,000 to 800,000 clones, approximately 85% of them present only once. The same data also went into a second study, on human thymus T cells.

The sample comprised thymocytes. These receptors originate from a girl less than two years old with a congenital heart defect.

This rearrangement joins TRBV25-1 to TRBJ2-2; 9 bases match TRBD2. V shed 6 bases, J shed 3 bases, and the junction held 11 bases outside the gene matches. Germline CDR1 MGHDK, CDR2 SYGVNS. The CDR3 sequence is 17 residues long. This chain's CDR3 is CASRHTTGTSYTGELFF. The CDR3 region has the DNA TGTGCCAGCAGACATACTACCGGGACTAGCTACACCGGGGAGCTGTTTTTT.

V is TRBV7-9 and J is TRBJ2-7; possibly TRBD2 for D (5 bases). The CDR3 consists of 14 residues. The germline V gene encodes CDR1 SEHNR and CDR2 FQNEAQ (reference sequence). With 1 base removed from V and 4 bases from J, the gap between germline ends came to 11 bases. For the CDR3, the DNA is TGTGCCAGCAGCTTAGACGGGGATTGGTACGAGCAGTACTTC. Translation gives CASSLDGDWYEQYF.

The CDR3 loop reads CASSKRLQGRWDTEAFF. CDR3 DNA: TGTGCCAGCAGCAAAAGACTACAGGGGAGGTGGGACACTGAAGCTTTCTTT. This sequence joins TRBV7-9 and TRBJ1-1; 7 bases map to TRBD1. V was pared by 5 bases and J by 3 bases, with 15 bases of the junction left unmatched. The CDR3 has 17 residues. Germline V gene lookup returns CDR1 SEHNR and CDR2 FQNEAQ (reference sequence).

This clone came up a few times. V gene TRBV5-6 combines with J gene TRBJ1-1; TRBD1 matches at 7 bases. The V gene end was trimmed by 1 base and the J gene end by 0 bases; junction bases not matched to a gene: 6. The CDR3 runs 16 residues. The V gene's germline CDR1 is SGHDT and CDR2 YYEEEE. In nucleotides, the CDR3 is TGTGCCAGCAGCTTGCACCTGAGGGGGCTGAACACTGAAGCTTTCTTT. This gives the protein CASSLHLRGLNTEAFF.

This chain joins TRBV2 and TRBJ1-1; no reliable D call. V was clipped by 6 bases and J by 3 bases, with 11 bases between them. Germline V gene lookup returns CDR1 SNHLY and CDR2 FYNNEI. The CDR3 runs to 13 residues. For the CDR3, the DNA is TGTGCCAGCAGACTAGAGGTGCACACTGAAGCTTTCTTT. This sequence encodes CASRLEVHTEAFF.

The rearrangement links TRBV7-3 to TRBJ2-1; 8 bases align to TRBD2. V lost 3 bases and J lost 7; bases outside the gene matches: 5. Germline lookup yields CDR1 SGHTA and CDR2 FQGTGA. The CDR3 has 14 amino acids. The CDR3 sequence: CASSFGGGLNEQFF. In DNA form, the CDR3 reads TGTGCCAGCAGCTTCGGGGGGGGACTGAATGAGCAGTTCTTC.

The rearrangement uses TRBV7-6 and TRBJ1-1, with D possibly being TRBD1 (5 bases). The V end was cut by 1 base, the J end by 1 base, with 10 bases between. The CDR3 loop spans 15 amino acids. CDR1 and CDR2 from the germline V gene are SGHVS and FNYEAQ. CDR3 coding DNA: TGTGCCAGCAGCTTAGGGGGGAGGGAGAACACTGAAGCTTTCTTT. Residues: CASSLGGRENTEAFF.

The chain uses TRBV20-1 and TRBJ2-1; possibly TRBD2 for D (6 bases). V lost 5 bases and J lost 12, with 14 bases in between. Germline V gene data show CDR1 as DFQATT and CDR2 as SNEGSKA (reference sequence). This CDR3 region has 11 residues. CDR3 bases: TGCAGTGCTCCCACTGCCGGGGGGCAGTTCTTC. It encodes CSAPTAGGQFF.

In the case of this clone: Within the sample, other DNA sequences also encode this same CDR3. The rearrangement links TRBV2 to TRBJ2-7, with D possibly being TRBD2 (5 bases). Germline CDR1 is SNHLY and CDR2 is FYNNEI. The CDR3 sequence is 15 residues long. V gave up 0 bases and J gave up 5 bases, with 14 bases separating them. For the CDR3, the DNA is TGTGCCAGCAGTGAAGCGGAGGACTGTCCCGACGAGCAGTACTTC. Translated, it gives CASSEAEDCPDEQYF.

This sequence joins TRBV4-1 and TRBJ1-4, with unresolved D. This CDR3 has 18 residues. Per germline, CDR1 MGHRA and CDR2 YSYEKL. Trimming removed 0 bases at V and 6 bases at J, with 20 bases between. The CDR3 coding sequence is TGCGCCAGCAGCCAAGAACTGCTAGGGATTCAGAGGGATGAAAAACTGTTTTTT. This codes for CASSQELLGIQRDEKLFF.

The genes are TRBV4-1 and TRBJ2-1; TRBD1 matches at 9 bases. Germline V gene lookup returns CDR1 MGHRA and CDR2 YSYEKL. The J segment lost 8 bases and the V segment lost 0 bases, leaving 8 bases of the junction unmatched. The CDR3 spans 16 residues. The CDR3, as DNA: TGCGCCAGCAGCCAAGATCGAGACAGGGGGGACGATGAGCAGTTCTTC. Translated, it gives CASSQDRDRGDDEQFF.

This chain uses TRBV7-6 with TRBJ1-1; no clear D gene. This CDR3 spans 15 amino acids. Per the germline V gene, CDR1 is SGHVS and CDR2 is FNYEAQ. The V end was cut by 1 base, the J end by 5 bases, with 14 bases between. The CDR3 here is CASSLEFGVSTEAFF. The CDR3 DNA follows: TGTGCCAGCAGCTTAGAGTTCGGGGTCTCAACTGAAGCTTTCTTT.

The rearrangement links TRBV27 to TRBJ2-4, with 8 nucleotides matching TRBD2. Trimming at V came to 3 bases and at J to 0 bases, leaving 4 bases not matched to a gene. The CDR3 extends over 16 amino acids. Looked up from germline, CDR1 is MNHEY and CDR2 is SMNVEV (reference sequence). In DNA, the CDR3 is TGTGCCAGCAGTTTGAAAGCGGGGGTAGCCAAAAACATTCAGTACTTC. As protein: CASSLKAGVAKNIQYF.

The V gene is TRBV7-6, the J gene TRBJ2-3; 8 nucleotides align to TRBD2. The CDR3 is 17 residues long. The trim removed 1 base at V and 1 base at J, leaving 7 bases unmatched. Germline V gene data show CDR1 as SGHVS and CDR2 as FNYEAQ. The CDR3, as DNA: TGTGCCAGCAGCTTAGGCGGGGGGCACCCTGGCACAGATACGCAGTATTTT. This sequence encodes CASSLGGGHPGTDTQYF.

The CDR3: CASSRPPSGHGGPGDLSGANVLTF. Here the CDR3 DNA reads TGTGCCAGCAGCCGACCACCTAGCGGACACGGCGGCCCCGGCGATCTATCTGGGGCCAACGTCCTGACTTTC. The V gene is TRBV4-2, the J gene TRBJ2-6; 7 bases agree with TRBD2. The CDR3 sequence is 24 residues long. Germline-derived CDR1 and CDR2 are LGHNA and YNFKEQ. V lost 4 bases, J lost 1 base, and 28 bases stayed unmatched.

CDR3 nucleotides: TGTGCCAGCAGCGTAGGGGGCGGGGGGGCGGATGAGCAGTTCTTC. Residues: CASSVGGGGADEQFF. This rearrangement joins TRBV9 to TRBJ2-1; 9 bases are shared with TRBD2. The CDR3 sequence is 15 residues long. V shed 0 bases, J shed 8 bases, and the junction held 6 bases outside the gene matches. From germline, CDR1 is SGDLS and CDR2 YYNGEE.

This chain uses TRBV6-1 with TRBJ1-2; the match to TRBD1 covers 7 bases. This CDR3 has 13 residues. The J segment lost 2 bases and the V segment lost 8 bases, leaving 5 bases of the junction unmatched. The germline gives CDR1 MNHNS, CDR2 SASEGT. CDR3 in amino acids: CASGKGQNYGYTF. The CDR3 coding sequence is TGTGCCAGCGGAAAGGGACAGAACTATGGCTACACCTTC.

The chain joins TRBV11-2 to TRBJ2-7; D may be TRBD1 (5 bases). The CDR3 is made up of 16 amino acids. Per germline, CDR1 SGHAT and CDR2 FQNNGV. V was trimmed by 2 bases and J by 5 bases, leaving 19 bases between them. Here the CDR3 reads CASSLLPFFRRDEQYF. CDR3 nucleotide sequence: TGTGCCAGCAGCTTATTGCCGTTTTTTCGCAGGGACGAGCAGTACTTC. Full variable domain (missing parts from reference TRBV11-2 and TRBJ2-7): EAGVAQSPRYKIIEKRQSVAFWCNPISGHATLYWYQQILGQGPKLLIQFQNNGVVDDSQLPKDRFSAERLKGVDSTLKIQPAKLEDSAVYLCASSLLPFFRRDEQYFGPGTRLTVT.

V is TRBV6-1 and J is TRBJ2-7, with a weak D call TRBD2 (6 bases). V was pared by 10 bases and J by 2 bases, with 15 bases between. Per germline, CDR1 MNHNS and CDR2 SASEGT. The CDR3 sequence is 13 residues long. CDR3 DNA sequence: TGTGCCATACGGGACTTCCTGACCTACGAGCAGTACTTC. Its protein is CAIRDFLTYEQYF.

The CDR3 DNA reads as TGTGCCAGCAGAACAACCGGGGAGTTCTCCTACGAGCAGTACTTC. As protein: CASRTTGEFSYEQYF. V usage is TRBV6-1 and J usage is TRBJ2-7; a weak D match, TRBD2 (5 bases). The V gene lost 6 bases and the J gene lost 0 bases, with 15 bases spanning the gap. Germline V CDR1 and CDR2: MNHNS, SASEGT. This CDR3 has 15 residues.